One and the same sample provided the 3 T cell receptor beta chains below, sequenced in a study of Graves' ophthalmopathy and Graves' hyperthyroidism. The authors amplified TCR beta CDR3 regions from RNA transcripts. HTBI primers served in a first-round RT-PCR, which a second-round multiplex PCR followed. TCRdb reprocessed the multiplex PCR reads via MiXCR and lists one record per CDR3 protein. Among some 1.1 million distinct CDR3 sequences listed, roughly two fifths were seen once. Sequenced material: peripheral blood or thyroid tissue (not recorded which). Receptors were obtained from an adult man with Graves' hyperthyroidism.

The table lists this clonotype with a few counts. The chain uses TRBV11-2 and TRBJ2-7; D uncertain. The V and J ends lost 3 bases and 3 bases respectively, with 12 bases between them. This CDR3 comprises 14 residues. CDR1 SGHAT and CDR2 FQNNGV come from the germline V gene. The CDR3 nucleotides read TGTGCCAGCAGCTTCGGACCGGAGAACTACGAGCAGTACTTC. Encoded protein: CASSFGPENYEQYF.

The CDR3 sequence is CASTGGAGQGVSGELFF. In DNA form, the CDR3 reads TGTGCCAGTACCGGAGGGGCGGGACAGGGAGTTAGCGGGGAGCTGTTTTTT. V and J are TRBV19 and TRBJ2-2; 9 bases align to TRBD1. The CDR3 length is 17 residues. V shed 7 bases, J shed 7 bases, and the junction held 16 bases outside the gene matches. Germline V gene lookup returns CDR1 LNHDA and CDR2 SQIVND (reference sequence).

There are a few counts of this clonotype. The CDR3: CASSLGGRVYGYTF. CDR3 nucleotide sequence: TGTGCCAGCAGTTTAGGGGGGCGCGTCTATGGCTACACCTTC. The chain employs TRBV12-3 or TRBV12-4 and TRBJ1-2; weak D call: TRBD1 (6 bases). The CDR3 is 14 amino acids. Trimming took 1 base from V and 4 from J, leaving 10 bases between them.